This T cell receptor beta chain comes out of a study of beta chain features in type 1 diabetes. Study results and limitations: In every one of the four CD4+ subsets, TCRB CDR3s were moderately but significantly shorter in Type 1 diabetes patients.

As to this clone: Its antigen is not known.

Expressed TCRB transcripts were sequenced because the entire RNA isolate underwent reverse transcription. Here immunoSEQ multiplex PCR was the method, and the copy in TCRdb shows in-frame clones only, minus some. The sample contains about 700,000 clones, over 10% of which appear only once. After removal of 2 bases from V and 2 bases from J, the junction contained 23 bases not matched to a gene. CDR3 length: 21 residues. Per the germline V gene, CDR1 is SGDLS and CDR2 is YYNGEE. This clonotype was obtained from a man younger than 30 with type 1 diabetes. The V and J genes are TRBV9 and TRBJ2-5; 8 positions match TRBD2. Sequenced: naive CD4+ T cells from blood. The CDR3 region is CASSVTTGLALSSRAQETQYF. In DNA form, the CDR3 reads TGTGCCAGCAGCGTCACCACTGGACTAGCACTAAGTTCACGGGCTCAAGAGACCCAGTACTTC. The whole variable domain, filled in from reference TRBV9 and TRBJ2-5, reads DSGVTQTPKHLITATGQRVTLRCSPRSGDLSVYWYQQSLDQGLQFLIQYYNGEERAKGNILERFSAQQFPDLHSELNLSSLELGDSALYFCASSVTTGLALSSRAQETQYFGPGTRLLVL.